Shown below are 32 T cell receptor beta chains from a single sample sequenced in a study of blood T cell repertoires in COVID-19. Data came from immunoSEQ multiplex PCR; TCRdb stores just in-frame clones and leaves some out. The table has 130,000 to 150,000 clones, about 85% seen once; the top ten hold approximately 2.5%. Material for sequencing was peripheral blood. The receptors here all came from a human donor with acute or convalescent COVID-19. The donor label of this sample is uncertain.

V and J are TRBV2 and TRBJ2-6; 7 nucleotides line up with TRBD1. V shed 6 bases and J 2 bases; nucleotides not matched to a gene: 4. The CDR3 is 15 residues long. Germline CDR1 reads SNHLY; CDR2 reads FYNNEI. The CDR3 spells CASRDRRPGANVLTF. The CDR3 bases are TGTGCCAGCAGGGACAGGAGGCCTGGGGCCAACGTCCTGACTTTC. The variable domain in full, with the rest retrieved from reference TRBV2 and TRBJ2-6, is EPEVTQTPSHQVTQMGQEVILRCVPISNHLYFYWYRQILGQKVEFLVSFYNNEISEKSEIFDDQFSVERPDGSNFTLKIRSTKLEDSAMYFCASRDRRPGANVLTFGAGSRLTVL.

This chain uses TRBV7-9 with TRBJ1-1; perhaps TRBD1 as D (6 bases). The CDR3 sequence is 14 residues long. Trimming left V 1 base short and J 5 bases short, with 11 bases between. Germline V CDR1 and CDR2: SEHNR, FQNEAQ (reference sequence). CDR3 in DNA: TGTGCCAGCAGCTTAGTGGACAGAAATACTGAAGCTTTCTTT. It is translated as CASSLVDRNTEAFF.

The chain is built from TRBV28 and TRBJ1-5, with D possibly TRBD1 on 6 matching bases. Trimming took 10 bases from V and 4 from J, leaving 14 bases between them. This CDR3 comprises 13 residues. CDR1 is MDHEN and CDR2 is SYDVKM in the germline V gene. DNA of the CDR3: TGTGCCACCCACAGGGACCCAAATCAGCCCCAGCATTTT. Its translation is CATHRDPNQPQHF.

This chain connects TRBV9 to TRBJ2-1; 9 bases match TRBD1. Per germline, CDR1 SGDLS and CDR2 YYNGEE. The CDR3 has 18 amino acids. V lost 0 bases and J lost 2; bases outside the gene matches: 9. The CDR3 spells CASSVEGDRVVAYNEQFF. The CDR3 region has the DNA TGTGCCAGCAGCGTAGAGGGGGACAGGGTGGTTGCCTACAATGAGCAGTTCTTC.

The chain combines TRBV4-3 with TRBJ2-3; TRBD2 matches 9 bases. CDR1 and CDR2 from the germline V gene are LGHNA and YSLEER. CDR3 length: 20 amino acids. V trimming: 3 bases; J trimming: 6 bases; junction bases outside the gene matches: 22. CDR3 residues: CASSHPPAEAGGFDRDTQYF. The CDR3 coding sequence is TGCGCCAGCAGCCACCCTCCCGCGGAAGCGGGGGGTTTTGACCGGGATACGCAGTATTTT.

This chain joins TRBV28 and TRBJ1-1, with TRBD1 as a possible D gene (5 bases). Trimming took 4 bases from V and 11 from J, leaving 17 bases between them. The CDR3 length is 13 residues. In germline, CDR1 is MDHEN, CDR2 SYDVKM. CDR3 DNA: TGTGCCAGCAGTTGGGGACTAGGCAGGGACGCTTTCTTT. Translating gives CASSWGLGRDAFF.

In DNA form, the CDR3 reads TGTGCCAGCAGTTTAGCGGGGGGACCCTACAATGAGCAGTTCTTC. Its translation: CASSLAGGPYNEQFF. This sequence joins TRBV28 and TRBJ2-1; the match to TRBD2 covers 8 bases. V dropped 2 bases and J dropped 2; count of bases not matched to a gene: 2. The CDR3 has 15 amino acids. Per germline, CDR1 MDHEN and CDR2 SYDVKM.

V is TRBV11-3 and J is TRBJ2-3; 11 bases fit TRBD2. The CDR3 totals 16 residues. The ends lost 5 bases at V and 9 bases at J; junction bases unmatched: 13. From germline, CDR1 is SGHNT and CDR2 YENEEA. Here the CDR3 reads CASSVGSGRALDTQYF. CDR3 nucleotides: TGTGCCAGCAGCGTCGGTAGCGGGAGGGCCTTGGACACGCAGTATTTT.

The chain has TRBV4-3 and TRBJ1-4; possible D gene TRBD1, 5 bases. CDR3 size: 18 residues. CDR1 and CDR2 from the germline V gene are LGHNA and YSLEER. Trimming took off 4 bases at V and 0 bases at J, with 18 bases between the two ends. CDR3 coding DNA: TGCGCCAGCAGCCTCCTGCCGCCCCAGGGTTCAACTAATGAAAAACTGTTTTTT. This sequence encodes CASSLLPPQGSTNEKLFF.

The V call is TRBV18, the J call TRBJ2-1; unclear D gene. Trimming pared 4 bases from V and 1 base from J, leaving 11 bases between. The length of the CDR3 is 15 residues. Germline values: CDR1 KGHSH, CDR2 LQKENI. The CDR3 bases are TGTGCCAGCTCACTGGCCAGGATTTCCTACAATGAGCAGTTCTTC. This translates into CASSLARISYNEQFF.

V gene TRBV6-2 or TRBV6-3 combines with J gene TRBJ2-4, with a tentative D call TRBD2 (5 bases). The germline V gene has CDR1 MNHEY and CDR2 SVGEGT. With 2 bases removed from V and 3 bases from J, the gap between germline ends came to 11 bases. The length of the CDR3 is 15 residues. The chain's CDR3 is CASSYGNRDKNIQYF. The CDR3 DNA follows: TGTGCCAGCAGTTACGGTAACCGGGACAAAAACATTCAGTACTTC.

The rearrangement links TRBV9 to TRBJ1-1; TRBD1 matches at 7 bases. V was pared by 4 bases and J by 7 bases, with 10 bases of the junction left unmatched. The CDR3 is made up of 14 amino acids. CDR1 SGDLS and CDR2 YYNGEE come from the germline V gene. For the CDR3, the DNA is TGTGCCAGCAGCCGGGACAGTATATTGGGTGAAGCTTTCTTT. This gives the protein CASSRDSILGEAFF.

The chain links TRBV5-3 to TRBJ1-5, with D unclear. TRBV5-3 belongs to the ORF category, with a function that is uncertain. V lost 2 bases and J lost 4, with 13 bases in between. The CDR3 runs 15 residues. The CDR3 nucleotides read TGTGCCAGAAGCTTCTGGTGGCGGCGAAATCAGCCCCAGCATTTT. Its protein is CARSFWWRRNQPQHF.

This clone was counted a few times. This chain's CDR3 is CAIRGTSGNDEQFF. The CDR3 coding sequence is TGTGCCATCAGGGGGACTAGCGGGAACGATGAGCAGTTCTTC. The rearrangement links TRBV10-3 to TRBJ2-1; 13 bases line up with TRBD2. Germline CDR1 is ENHRY and CDR2 is SYGVKD. V lost 6 bases to trimming and J lost 8 bases; unmatched junction nucleotides: 4. The CDR3 runs to 14 residues.

The J gene is TRBJ1-1, the V gene TRBV7-9; D gene ambiguous. The CDR3 contains 12 residues. The germline CDR1 and CDR2 sequences are SEHNR and FQNEAQ (reference sequence). Trimming cost V 5 bases and J 4 bases, with 8 bases left between them. The CDR3 DNA reads TGTGCCAGCAGCCCCCGGTTCACTGAAGCTTTCTTT. Its protein product is CASSPRFTEAFF. Full variable domain (rest looked up from reference TRBV7-9 and TRBJ1-1): DTGVSQNPRHKITKRGQNVTFRCDPISEHNRLYWYRQTLGQGPEFLTYFQNEAQLEKSRLLSDRFSAERPKGSFSTLEIQRTEQGDSAMYLCASSPRFTEAFFGQGTRLTVV.

The chain carries TRBV7-2 and TRBJ2-5; 9 positions agree with TRBD1. The CDR3 spans 14 residues. Trimming took 5 bases from V and 5 from J; bases not matched to a gene: 6. The V gene's germline CDR1 is SGHTA and CDR2 FQGNSA. The CDR3 loop reads CASSPGTGSETQYF. CDR3 coding DNA: TGTGCCAGCAGCCCCGGGACAGGGAGCGAGACCCAGTACTTC.

V and J are TRBV5-4 and TRBJ2-3; D unclear. V lost 2 bases and J lost 1, with 14 bases in between. CDR1 and CDR2 (germline): SGHNT, YYREEE (reference sequence). This CDR3 comprises 16 residues. This chain's CDR3 is CASSFDLAEGTDTQYF. For the CDR3, the DNA is TGTGCCAGCAGCTTCGACCTCGCCGAGGGCACAGATACGCAGTATTTT.

V gene TRBV4-2 combines with J gene TRBJ1-6, with D perhaps matching TRBD1 (6 bases). Germline CDR1 reads LGHNA; CDR2 reads YNFKEQ. The V and J ends lost 0 bases and 7 bases respectively, with 16 bases between them. This CDR3 is 17 amino acids long. The CDR3 region has the DNA TGTGCCAGCAGCCAAGATAGGCCCTCCAGGGGCAATTCACCCCTCCACTTT. Its protein product is CASSQDRPSRGNSPLHF.

This rearrangement joins TRBV6-2 or TRBV6-3 to TRBJ2-3, with 13 bases aligning to TRBD2. The length of the CDR3 is 18 residues. With V trimmed by 6 bases and J by 2 bases, 11 bases remained unmatched. Germline-derived CDR1 and CDR2 are MNHEY and SVGEGT. The CDR3 loop reads CASSNFRGLAGNTDTQYF. The CDR3 nucleotides read TGTGCCAGCAGCAATTTCCGGGGACTAGCGGGAAACACAGATACGCAGTATTTT.

The V call is TRBV28, the J call TRBJ2-3; no clear D gene. Germline V gene data show CDR1 as MDHEN and CDR2 as SYDVKM. Trimming stripped 4 bases from V and 2 bases from J, with 13 bases between. The CDR3 is made up of 15 amino acids. The CDR3 is CASSSLNSLTDTQYF. CDR3 DNA sequence: TGTGCCAGCAGTTCCCTAAACTCCCTCACAGATACGCAGTATTTT.

The chain couples TRBV28 to TRBJ1-5, with 9 nucleotides matching TRBD1. Germline V gives CDR1 MDHEN, CDR2 SYDVKM. V shed 2 bases, J shed 5 bases, and the junction held 1 base outside the gene matches. This CDR3 is 14 amino acids long. The DNA for the CDR3 is TGTGCCAGCAGTTTAAGACAGGGGGATCAGCCCCAGCATTTT. Its translation: CASSLRQGDQPQHF.

The gene calls are TRBV12-3 or TRBV12-4 and TRBJ1-5; no firm D call. The CDR3 is 13 amino acids. V lost 6 bases and J 0 bases, leaving 6 bases between the germline ends. The CDR3 nucleotides read TGTGCCAGCAGACAAGATAGCAATCAGCCCCAGCATTTT. This encodes CASRQDSNQPQHF.

The chain employs TRBV12-3 or TRBV12-4 and TRBJ2-1, with D tentatively TRBD2 (6 bases). CDR3 length: 13 amino acids. Deletions cut 6 bases from V and 9 bases from J, with 15 bases between. The CDR3 loop reads CASRRGRATEQFF. The CDR3 nucleotides read TGTGCCAGCAGGCGGGGCAGGGCAACTGAGCAGTTCTTC.

J is TRBJ1-2 and V is TRBV18, with unresolved D. Germline CDR1 and CDR2: KGHSH and LQKENI. The CDR3 loop spans 13 amino acids. Trimming removed 3 bases at V and 6 bases at J, with 11 bases between. CDR3 DNA: TGTGCCAGCTCACCCGGGGTTTTGGATGGCTACACCTTC. It codes for CASSPGVLDGYTF.

This chain uses TRBV5-1 with TRBJ1-1; 9 nucleotides align to TRBD1. The CDR3 sequence is 15 residues long. Germline V lookup: CDR1 SGHRS, CDR2 YFSETQ. The J segment lost 1 base and the V segment lost 4 bases, leaving 5 bases of the junction unmatched. The CDR3 DNA is TGCGCCAGCAGCCCAGGGACAGGGTGGAACACTGAAGCTTTCTTT. This encodes CASSPGTGWNTEAFF. The full variable domain, in which reference TRBV5-1 and TRBJ1-1 provide the parts outside the CDR3, is KAGVTQTPRYLIKTRGQQVTLSCSPISGHRSVSWYQQTPGQGLQFLFEYFSETQRNKGNFPGRFSGRQFSNSRSEMNVSTLELGDSALYLCASSPGTGWNTEAFFGQGTRLTVV.

The gene calls are TRBV19 and TRBJ1-2; TRBD1 might be the D (5 bases). This CDR3 comprises 13 residues. Germline-derived CDR1 and CDR2 are LNHDA and SQIVND (reference sequence). V lost 11 bases, J lost 0 bases, and 13 bases lay in between. The CDR3 sequence is CASTELTNYGYTF. CDR3 coding DNA: TGTGCCTCGACAGAGTTAACTAACTATGGCTACACCTTC. Using reference TRBV19 and TRBJ1-2 for the parts outside the CDR3, the full variable domain is DGGITQSPKYLFRKEGQNVTLSCEQNLNHDAMYWYRQDPGQGLRLIYYSQIVNDFQKGDIAEGYSVSREKKESFPLTVTSAQKNPTAFYLCASTELTNYGYTFGSGTRLTVV.

The genes are TRBV3-1 (or the pseudogene TRBV3-2) and TRBJ1-2; 8 bases line up with TRBD1. Germline values: CDR1 LGHDT, CDR2 YNNKEL (reference sequence). This CDR3 region has 14 residues. After removal of 4 bases from V and 4 bases from J, the junction contained 5 bases not matched to a gene. The CDR3 region is CASSPGQGPYGYTF. The CDR3 DNA follows: TGTGCCAGCAGCCCAGGACAGGGCCCCTATGGCTACACCTTC.

This clone was observed a handful of times. The chain recombines TRBV19 with TRBJ2-2; possible D gene TRBD2, 5 bases. Trimming took off 5 bases at V and 6 bases at J, with 16 bases between the two ends. Germline CDR1 and CDR2: LNHDA and SQIVND (reference sequence). This CDR3 spans 15 amino acids. The CDR3 bases are TGTGCCAGTAGTGTGAGGGATGTAATAGCCGGGGAGCTGTTTTTT. Residues: CASSVRDVIAGELFF.

This clone was seen a few times. V and J are TRBV2 and TRBJ1-2; 7 nucleotides line up with TRBD1. CDR1 is SNHLY and CDR2 is FYNNEI in the germline V gene. This CDR3 has 13 amino acids. The J segment lost 8 bases and the V segment lost 3 bases, leaving 6 bases of the junction unmatched. The CDR3 is CASSEGQLGGYTF. The DNA of the CDR3 is TGTGCCAGCAGTGAGGGACAGCTGGGAGGCTACACCTTC.

The chain has TRBV6-2 or TRBV6-3 and TRBJ2-3, with 10 bases fitting TRBD2. The junction had 8 bases not matched to a gene; V was cut back by 0 bases and J by 8 bases. The length of the CDR3 is 16 residues. CDR1 is MNHEY and CDR2 is SVGEGT in the germline V gene. CDR3 nucleotide sequence: TGTGCCAGCAGTTACTCGAGTAGCGGGGGGTCGGGTACGCAGTATTTT. This translates into CASSYSSSGGSGTQYF.

The chain couples TRBV2 to TRBJ2-3; 8 bases map to TRBD2. Germline CDR1 SNHLY, CDR2 FYNNEI. The junction had 13 bases not matched to a gene; V was cut back by 6 bases and J by 11 bases. The CDR3 is made up of 14 amino acids. CDR3 sequence reads: CASRGAGETWGQYF. The CDR3 DNA follows: TGTGCCAGCAGGGGAGCGGGGGAGACGTGGGGGCAGTATTTT. Combining the CDR3 with reference TRBV2 and TRBJ2-3 gives the whole variable domain EPEVTQTPSHQVTQMGQEVILRCVPISNHLYFYWYRQILGQKVEFLVSFYNNEISEKSEIFDDQFSVERPDGSNFTLKIRSTKLEDSAMYFCASRGAGETWGQYFGPGTRLTVL.

The chain couples TRBV4-2 to TRBJ2-7; TRBD2 might be the D (6 bases). The ends were cut back, 3 bases at V and 3 bases at J, with 18 bases in the middle. The CDR3 covers 16 residues. Germline-derived CDR1 and CDR2 are LGHNA and YNFKEQ. DNA of the CDR3: TGTGCCAGCAGCCACGGGTCGGCCAGGGAGGACTACGAGCAGTACTTC. Translating gives CASSHGSAREDYEQYF.